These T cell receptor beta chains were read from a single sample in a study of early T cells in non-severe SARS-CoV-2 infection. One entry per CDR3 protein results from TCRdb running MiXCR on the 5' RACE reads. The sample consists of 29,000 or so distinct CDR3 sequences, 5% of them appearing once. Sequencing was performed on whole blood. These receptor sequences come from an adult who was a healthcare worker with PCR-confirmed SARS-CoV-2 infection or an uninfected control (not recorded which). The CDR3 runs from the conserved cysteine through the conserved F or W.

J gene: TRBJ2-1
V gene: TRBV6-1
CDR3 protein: CASSELAGDYNEQFF

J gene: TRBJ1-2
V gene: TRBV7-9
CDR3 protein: CASRVRDGYTF

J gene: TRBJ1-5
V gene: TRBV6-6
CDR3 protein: CASSRAAGGDQPQHF

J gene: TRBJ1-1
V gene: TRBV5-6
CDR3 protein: CASSTTGPTEAFF

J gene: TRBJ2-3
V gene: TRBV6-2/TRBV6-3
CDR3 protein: CASSEGRITDTQYF

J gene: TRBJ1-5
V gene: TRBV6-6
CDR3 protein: CASSSNDRSNQPQHF

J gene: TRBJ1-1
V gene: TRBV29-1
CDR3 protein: CSVAWGTEVFF

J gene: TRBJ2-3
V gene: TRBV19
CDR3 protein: CASSPRGRDTDTQYF

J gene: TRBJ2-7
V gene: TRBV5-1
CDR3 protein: CASSTKAGGPYEQYF

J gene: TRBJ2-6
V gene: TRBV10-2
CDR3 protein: CASTEPPGANVLTF

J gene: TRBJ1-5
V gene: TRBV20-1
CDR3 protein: CSARAGTGLNQPQHF

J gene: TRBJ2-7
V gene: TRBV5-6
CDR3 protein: CASSLDATYEQYF

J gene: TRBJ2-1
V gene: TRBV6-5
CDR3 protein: CASRNTPNSGGAWNEQFF

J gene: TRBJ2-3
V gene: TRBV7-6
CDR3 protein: CASSPSSGGGTDTQYF

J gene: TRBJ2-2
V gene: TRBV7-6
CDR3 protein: CASSLYTGELFF

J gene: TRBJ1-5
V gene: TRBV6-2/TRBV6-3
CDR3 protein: CASSDRVQPQHF

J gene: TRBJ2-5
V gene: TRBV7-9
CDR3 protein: CASRQAQETQYF

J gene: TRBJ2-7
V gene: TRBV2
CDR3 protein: CASSEDSPGQYF

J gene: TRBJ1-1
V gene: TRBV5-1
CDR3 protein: CASSAGQGDGTEAFF

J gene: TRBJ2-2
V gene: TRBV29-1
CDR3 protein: CSVEIRGPEAGELFF

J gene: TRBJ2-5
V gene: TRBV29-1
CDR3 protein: CSVSNFDREQETQYF

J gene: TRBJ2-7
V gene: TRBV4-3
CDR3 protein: CASSQDLVYEQYF

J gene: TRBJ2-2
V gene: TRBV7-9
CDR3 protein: CASSRGTGGTGELFF

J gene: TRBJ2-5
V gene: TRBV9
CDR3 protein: CASSILGEQETQYF

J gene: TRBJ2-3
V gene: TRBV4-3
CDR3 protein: CASSQVASTTDTQYF

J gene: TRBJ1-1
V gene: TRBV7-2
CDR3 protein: CASSPRQGPMNTEAFF

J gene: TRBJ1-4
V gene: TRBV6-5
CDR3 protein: CASRTSGTGLTNEKLFF

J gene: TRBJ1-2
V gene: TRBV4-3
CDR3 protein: CASSRKGRGSGSDGYTF

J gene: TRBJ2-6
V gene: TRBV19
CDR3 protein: CASTLGHSGANVLTF

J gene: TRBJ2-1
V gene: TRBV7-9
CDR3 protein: CASTEGTSGLQFF

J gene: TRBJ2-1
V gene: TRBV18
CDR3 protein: CASSPPNGINEQFF

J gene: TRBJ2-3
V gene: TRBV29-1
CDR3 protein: CSVEAWATTDTQYF

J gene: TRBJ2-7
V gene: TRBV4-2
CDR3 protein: CASSRDERYEQYF

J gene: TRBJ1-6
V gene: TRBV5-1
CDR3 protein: CASSFLPESPLHF

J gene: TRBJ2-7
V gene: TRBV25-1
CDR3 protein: CASSDPSRYEQYF

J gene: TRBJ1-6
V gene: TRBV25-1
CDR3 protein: CASSEYEGNGNSPLHF

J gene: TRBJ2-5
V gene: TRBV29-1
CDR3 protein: CSVLGQGVVETQYF

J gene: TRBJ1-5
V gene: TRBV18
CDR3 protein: CASSHPDRVNQPQHF

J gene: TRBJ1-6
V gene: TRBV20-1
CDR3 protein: CSASDSTKNSWGSPLHF

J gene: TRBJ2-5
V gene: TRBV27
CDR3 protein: CASSDRGGQETQYF

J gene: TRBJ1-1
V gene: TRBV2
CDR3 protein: CASTGGQGVTEAFF

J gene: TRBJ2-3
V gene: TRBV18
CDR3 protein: CASSRQGPGTDTQYF

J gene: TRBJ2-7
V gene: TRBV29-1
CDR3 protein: CSVEHPGSYEQYF

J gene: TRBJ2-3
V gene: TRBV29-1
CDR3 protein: CSVQGASGGFTDTQYF

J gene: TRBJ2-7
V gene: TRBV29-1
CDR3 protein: CSVGVDRGPIYEQYF

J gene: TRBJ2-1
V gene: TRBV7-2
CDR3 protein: CASNLQGTRYNEQFF

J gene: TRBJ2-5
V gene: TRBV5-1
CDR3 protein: CASSFIFSRNEETQYF

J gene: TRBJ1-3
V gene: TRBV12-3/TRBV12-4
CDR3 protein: CASSEPRQAPVSGNTIYF

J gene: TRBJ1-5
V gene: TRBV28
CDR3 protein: CASSLDNSNQPQHF

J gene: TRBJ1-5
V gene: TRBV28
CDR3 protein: CASTFDGTANNQPQHF

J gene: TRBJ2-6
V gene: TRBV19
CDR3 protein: CASGLQGSGANVLTF

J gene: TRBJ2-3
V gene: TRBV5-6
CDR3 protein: CASSLRGQVGDTQYF